The TCR beta chain described here comes from a study of blood T cell repertoires in COVID-19. Recruits, aged roughly 18 to 90 years, lived in 25 or so US areas. Assignment of participants to cohorts was predicated upon participant-reported clinical history. What the recovered Cohort 3 donors had was two negative PCRs, clearance, or symptom resolution. As processed by the authors: Estimated nucleated cell counts came from reference gene primer amplification. Only in-frame clones appear in the TCRdb table, and some are missing; sequencing was by immunoSEQ multiplex PCR. That table gives V, J and clone size, and the DNA gave D and trimming. The sample contains a few hundred thousand clones, 80% to 90% of which appear only once. This clone was detected ten times or more. Input material: PBMCs or T cells enriched from blood (not recorded which). The clonotype originates from a man aged 30 to 45 who had recovered from COVID-19.

The CDR3 DNA reads TGCGCCAGCAGTGAACTAGCGGGGAAACGGGGCAATGAGCAGTTCTTC. It translates to CASSELAGKRGNEQFF. This chain connects TRBV10-1 to TRBJ2-1; 10 bases agree with TRBD2. The CDR3 loop spans 16 amino acids. Trimming removed 3 bases from V and 6 bases from J; junction bases left unmatched: 8. Germline loops: CDR1 WNHNN, CDR2 SYGVQD (reference sequence).